This T cell receptor beta chain comes out of a study of breast tumors, draining lymph nodes, adjacent tissues. V lost 1 base and J lost 13, with 8 bases in between. The CDR3 consists of 11 residues. Germline CDR1 is MGHRA and CDR2 is YSYEKL. From the multiplex PCR reads, TCRdb called clonotypes with MiXCR, one entry per CDR3 protein. This sample has approximately 13,000 distinct CDR3 sequences; about 34% occur once, and the top ten carry more than 14%. The study's findings and limits: Tumor TCR diversity was below lymph nodes but above nontumor tissue. Tumor T cell lymph node origin was a supported hypothesis, not proven. Luminal-like breast cancer showed significantly higher tumor–nontumor repertoire similarity than basal-like. Findings are consistent with lymph node origin and intratumoral expansion of most tumor T cells.

By share, this clonotype counts as medium-sized. Its antigen is unidentified. The V call is TRBV4-1, the J call TRBJ2-1, with D hard to call. Sequencing used breast tumor tissue. The sequence came from a female donor with breast cancer. Some clones in this sample may be carry-over from other donors' samples. In DNA, the CDR3 is TGCGCCAGCAGCCAAGGGGCTATACAGTTCTTC. The encoded protein is CASSQGAIQFF.